This T cell receptor beta chain was recovered during a study of OX40 agonist ivuxolimab in advanced cancers. Across the study: At 0.01 to 10 mg/kg, ivuxolimab was administered intravenously to patients every 2 weeks. Subjects had a mean age of around 60 years, with a range of roughly 20 to 80; around 83% were male. Study results and caveats: Partial responders at 0.1-3.0 mg/kg had among the lowest clonal expansion.

TCRdb keeps only in-frame clones here, not all; method: immunoSEQ multiplex PCR. The data show 86,000 or so clones, almost 95% seen once. Patients with autoimmune history or systemic immunosuppression were excluded. In the case of this clone: No antigen is known for it.

Trimming took 6 bases from V and 4 from J; bases not matched to a gene: 5. There are 13 residues in the CDR3. Per the germline V gene, CDR1 is WNHNN and CDR2 is SYGVQD (reference sequence). The sequence derives from an adult with an advanced solid tumor such as melanoma, head and neck, liver or kidney cancer. The source material was CD4+ or CD8+ T cells sorted from blood, sampled in a trial of the OX40 agonist ivuxolimab. V gene TRBV10-1 combines with J gene TRBJ1-1, with TRBD1 matching 7 bases. The CDR3 coding sequence is TGCGCCAGCAGAAGACAGGGTGGCACTGAAGCTTTCTTT. Its translation is CASRRQGGTEAFF.